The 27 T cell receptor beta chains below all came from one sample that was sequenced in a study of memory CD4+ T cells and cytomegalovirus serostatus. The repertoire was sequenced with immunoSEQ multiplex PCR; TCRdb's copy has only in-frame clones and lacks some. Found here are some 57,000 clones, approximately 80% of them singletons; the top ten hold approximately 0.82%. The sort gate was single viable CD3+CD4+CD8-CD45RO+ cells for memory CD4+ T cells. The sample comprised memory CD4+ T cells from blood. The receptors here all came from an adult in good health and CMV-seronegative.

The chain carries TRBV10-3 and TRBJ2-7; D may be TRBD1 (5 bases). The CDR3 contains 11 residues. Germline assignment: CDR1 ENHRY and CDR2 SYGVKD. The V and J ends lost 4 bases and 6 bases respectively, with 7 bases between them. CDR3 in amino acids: CAISGQGEQYF. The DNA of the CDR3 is TGTGCCATCAGTGGCCAGGGCGAGCAGTACTTC.

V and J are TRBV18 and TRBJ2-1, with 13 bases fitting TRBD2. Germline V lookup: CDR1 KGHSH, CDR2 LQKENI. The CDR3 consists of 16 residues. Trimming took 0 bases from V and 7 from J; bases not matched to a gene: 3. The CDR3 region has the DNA TGTGCCAGCTCACCACCGGGACTAGCGGGGACAAATGAGCAGTTCTTC. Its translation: CASSPPGLAGTNEQFF.

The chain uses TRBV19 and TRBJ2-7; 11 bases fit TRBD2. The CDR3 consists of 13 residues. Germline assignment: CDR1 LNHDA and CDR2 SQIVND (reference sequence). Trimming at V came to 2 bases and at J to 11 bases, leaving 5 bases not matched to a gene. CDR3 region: CASSITTSGSKYF. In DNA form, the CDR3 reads TGTGCCAGTAGTATAACTACTAGCGGGAGTAAGTACTTC.

The CDR3 DNA reads as TGTGCCAGCAGTGTCACGCGGTCCACGAACACCGGGGAGCTGTTTTTT. Its translation is CASSVTRSTNTGELFF. V and J are TRBV2 and TRBJ2-2; D call uncertain. The CDR3 is made up of 16 amino acids. V lost 4 bases, J lost 0 bases, and 12 bases lay in between. Germline V gene lookup returns CDR1 SNHLY and CDR2 FYNNEI.

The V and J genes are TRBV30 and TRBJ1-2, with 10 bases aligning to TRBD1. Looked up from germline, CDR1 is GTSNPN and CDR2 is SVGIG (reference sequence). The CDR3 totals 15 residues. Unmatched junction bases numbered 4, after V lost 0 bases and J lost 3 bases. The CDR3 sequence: CAWSVPDRGDYGYTF. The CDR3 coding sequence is TGTGCCTGGAGTGTCCCGGACAGGGGGGACTATGGCTACACCTTC.

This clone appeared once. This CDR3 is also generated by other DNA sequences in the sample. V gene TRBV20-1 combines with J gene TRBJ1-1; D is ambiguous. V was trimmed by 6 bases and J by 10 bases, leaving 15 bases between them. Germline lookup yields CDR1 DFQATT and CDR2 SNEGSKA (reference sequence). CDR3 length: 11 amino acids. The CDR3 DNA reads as TGCAGTGCACCTGTGGGCCAAGTAGCTTTCTTT. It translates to CSAPVGQVAFF.

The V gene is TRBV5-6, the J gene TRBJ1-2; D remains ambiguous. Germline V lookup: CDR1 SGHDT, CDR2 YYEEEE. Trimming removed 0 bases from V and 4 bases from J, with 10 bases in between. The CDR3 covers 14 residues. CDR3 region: CASSLVPDVYGYTF. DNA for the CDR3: TGTGCCAGCAGCTTGGTGCCTGACGTCTATGGCTACACCTTC.

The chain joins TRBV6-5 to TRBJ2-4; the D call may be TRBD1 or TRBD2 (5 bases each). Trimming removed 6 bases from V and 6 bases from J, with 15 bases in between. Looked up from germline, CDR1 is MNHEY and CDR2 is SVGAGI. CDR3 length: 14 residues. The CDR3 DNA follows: TGTGCCAGCAGGCTACATGAGGGGATAAACATTCAGTACTTC. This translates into CASRLHEGINIQYF.

DNA of the CDR3: TGTGCCAGCAGACGTAACAGAAACACTGAAGCTTTCTTT. Amino acids: CASRRNRNTEAFF. The chain uses TRBV6-1 and TRBJ1-1; D is unresolved. Germline V gives CDR1 MNHNS, CDR2 SASEGT. This CDR3 spans 13 amino acids. V was pared by 6 bases and J by 2 bases, with 10 bases between.

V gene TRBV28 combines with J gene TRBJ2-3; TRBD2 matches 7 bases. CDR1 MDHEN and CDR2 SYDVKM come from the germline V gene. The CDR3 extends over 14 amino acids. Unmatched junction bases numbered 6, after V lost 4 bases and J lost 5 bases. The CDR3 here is CASSSPLAGDTQYF. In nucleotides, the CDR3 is TGTGCCAGCAGTTCTCCCTTAGCGGGAGATACGCAGTATTTT.

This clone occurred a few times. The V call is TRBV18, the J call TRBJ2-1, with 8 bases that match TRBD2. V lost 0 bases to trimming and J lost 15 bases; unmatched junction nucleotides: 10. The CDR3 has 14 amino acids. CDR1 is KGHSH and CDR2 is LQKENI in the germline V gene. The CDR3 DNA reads TGTGCCAGCTCACCACCTCTGATTAGCGGGATCAGGTTCTTC. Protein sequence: CASSPPLISGIRFF.

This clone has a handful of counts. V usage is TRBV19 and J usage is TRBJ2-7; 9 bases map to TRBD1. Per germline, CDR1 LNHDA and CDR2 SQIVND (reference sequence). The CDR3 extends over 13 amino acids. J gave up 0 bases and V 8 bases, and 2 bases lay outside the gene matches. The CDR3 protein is CASQQGASYEQYF. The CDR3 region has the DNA TGTGCCAGTCAACAGGGGGCCTCCTACGAGCAGTACTTC.

The CDR3 reads CASSASGQETQYF. The DNA for the CDR3 is TGCGCCAGCAGTGCTAGCGGACAAGAGACCCAGTACTTC. The chain links TRBV5-1 to TRBJ2-5; 7 nucleotides align to TRBD2. Germline loops: CDR1 SGHRS, CDR2 YFSETQ. The CDR3 covers 13 residues. The trim removed 5 bases at V and 2 bases at J, leaving 3 bases unmatched.

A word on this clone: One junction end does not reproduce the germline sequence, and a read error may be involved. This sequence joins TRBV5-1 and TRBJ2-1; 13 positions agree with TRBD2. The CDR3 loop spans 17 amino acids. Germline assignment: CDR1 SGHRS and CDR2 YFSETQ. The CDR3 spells CASGLVGLAGTYNEQFF. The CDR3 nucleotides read TGCGCCAGCGGCTTGGTGGGACTAGCGGGAACCTACAATGAGCAGTTCTTC. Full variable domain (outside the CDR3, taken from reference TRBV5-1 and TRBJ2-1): KAGVTQTPRYLIKTRGQQVTLSCSPISGHRSVSWYQQTPGQGLQFLFEYFSETQRNKGNFPGRFSGRQFSNSRSEMNVSTLELGDSALYLCASGLVGLAGTYNEQFFGPGTRLTVL.

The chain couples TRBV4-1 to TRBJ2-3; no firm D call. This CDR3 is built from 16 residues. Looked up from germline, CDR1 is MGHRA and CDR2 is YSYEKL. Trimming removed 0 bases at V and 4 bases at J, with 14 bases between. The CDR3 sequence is CASSQEPGPGPDTQYF. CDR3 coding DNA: TGCGCCAGCAGCCAAGAACCTGGACCTGGGCCAGATACGCAGTATTTT.

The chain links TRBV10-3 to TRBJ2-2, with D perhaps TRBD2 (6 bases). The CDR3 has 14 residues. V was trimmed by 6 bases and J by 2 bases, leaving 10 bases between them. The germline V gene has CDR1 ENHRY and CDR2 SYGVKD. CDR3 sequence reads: CAIRGGANTGELFF. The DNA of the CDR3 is TGTGCCATCAGGGGGGGAGCCAACACCGGGGAGCTGTTTTTT.

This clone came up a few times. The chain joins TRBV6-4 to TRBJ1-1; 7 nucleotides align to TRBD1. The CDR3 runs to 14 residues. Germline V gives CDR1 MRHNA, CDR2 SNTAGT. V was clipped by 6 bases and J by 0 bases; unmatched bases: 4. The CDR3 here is CASRGTDLNTEAFF. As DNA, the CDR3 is TGTGCCAGCAGGGGGACAGACTTGAACACTGAAGCTTTCTTT.

The CDR3 loop is CASSRGPSNEQFF. CDR3 bases: TGTGCCAGCAGCAGGGGACCCTCCAATGAGCAGTTCTTC. This chain joins TRBV5-8 and TRBJ2-1; D may be TRBD1 or TRBD2 (5 bases each). With 4 bases removed from V and 6 bases from J, the gap between germline ends came to 11 bases. Germline CDR1 reads SGHTS; CDR2 reads YDEGEE. The CDR3 totals 13 residues.

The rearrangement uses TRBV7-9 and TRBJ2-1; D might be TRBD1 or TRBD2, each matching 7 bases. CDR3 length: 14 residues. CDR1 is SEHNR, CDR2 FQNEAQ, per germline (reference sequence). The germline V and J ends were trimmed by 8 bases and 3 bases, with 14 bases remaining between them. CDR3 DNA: TGTGCCAGCGAGCGGGACAGCAACTACAATGAGCAGTTCTTC. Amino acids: CASERDSNYNEQFF.

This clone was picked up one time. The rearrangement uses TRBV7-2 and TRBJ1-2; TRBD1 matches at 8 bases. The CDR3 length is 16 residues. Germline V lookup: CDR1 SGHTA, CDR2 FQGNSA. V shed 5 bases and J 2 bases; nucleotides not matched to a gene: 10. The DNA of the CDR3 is TGTGCCAGCAGCCCCACTCAGGGGGCCCTAAACTATGGCTACACCTTC. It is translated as CASSPTQGALNYGYTF. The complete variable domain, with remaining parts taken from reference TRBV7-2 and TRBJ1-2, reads GAGVSQSPSNKVTEKGKDVELRCDPISGHTALYWYRQSLGQGLEFLIYFQGNSAPDKSGLPSDRFSAERTGGSVSTLTIQRTQQEDSAVYLCASSPTQGALNYGYTFGSGTRLTVV.

DNA for the CDR3: TGTGCCAGCAGCCAGGGACAGCAACGGTCTTTTAACTATGGCTACACCTTC. Residues: CASSQGQQRSFNYGYTF. The chain joins TRBV14 to TRBJ1-2, with 7 bases aligning to TRBD1. Germline CDR1 reads SGHDN; CDR2 reads FVKESK. The CDR3 sequence is 17 residues long. J gave up 1 base and V 3 bases, and 11 bases lay outside the gene matches.

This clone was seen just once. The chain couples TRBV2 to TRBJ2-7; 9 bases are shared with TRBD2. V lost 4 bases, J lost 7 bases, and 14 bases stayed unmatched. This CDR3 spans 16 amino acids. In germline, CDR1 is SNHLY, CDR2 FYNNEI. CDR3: CASSARTAAGGGEQYF. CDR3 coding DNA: TGTGCCAGCAGTGCCCGAACGGCTGCGGGAGGGGGTGAGCAGTACTTC. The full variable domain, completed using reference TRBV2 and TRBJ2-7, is EPEVTQTPSHQVTQMGQEVILRCVPISNHLYFYWYRQILGQKVEFLVSFYNNEISEKSEIFDDQFSVERPDGSNFTLKIRSTKLEDSAMYFCASSARTAAGGGEQYFGPGTRLTVT.

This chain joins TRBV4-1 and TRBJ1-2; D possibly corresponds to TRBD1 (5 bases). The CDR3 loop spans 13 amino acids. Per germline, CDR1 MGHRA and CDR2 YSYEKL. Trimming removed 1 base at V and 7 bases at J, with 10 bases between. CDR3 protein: CASSQATAGGYTF. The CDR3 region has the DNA TGCGCCAGCAGCCAAGCGACAGCGGGTGGCTACACCTTC.

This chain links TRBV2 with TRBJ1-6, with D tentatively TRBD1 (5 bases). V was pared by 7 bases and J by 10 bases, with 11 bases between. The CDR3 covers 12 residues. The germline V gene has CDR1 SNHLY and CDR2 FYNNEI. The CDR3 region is CASTRRGSPLHF. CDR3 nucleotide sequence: TGTGCCAGCACAAGACGGGGGTCACCCCTCCACTTT.

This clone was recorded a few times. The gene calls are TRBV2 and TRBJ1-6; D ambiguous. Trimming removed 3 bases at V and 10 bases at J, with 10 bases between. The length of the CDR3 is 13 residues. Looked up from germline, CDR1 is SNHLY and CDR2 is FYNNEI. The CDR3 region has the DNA TGTGCCAGCAGTGATTTACGGGAGTCACCCCTCCACTTT. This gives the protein CASSDLRESPLHF.

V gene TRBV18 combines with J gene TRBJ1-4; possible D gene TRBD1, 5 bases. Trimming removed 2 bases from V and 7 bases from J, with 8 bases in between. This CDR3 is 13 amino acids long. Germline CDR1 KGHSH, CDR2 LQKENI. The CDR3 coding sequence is TGTGCCAGCTCACCAGGGGGGTCTGAAAAACTGTTTTTT. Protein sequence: CASSPGGSEKLFF.

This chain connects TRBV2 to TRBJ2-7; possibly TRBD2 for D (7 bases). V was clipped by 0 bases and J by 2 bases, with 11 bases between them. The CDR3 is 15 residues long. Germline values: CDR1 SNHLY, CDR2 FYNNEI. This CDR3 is CASSEARGGAYEQYF. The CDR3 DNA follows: TGTGCCAGCAGTGAAGCCCGAGGGGGGGCCTACGAGCAGTACTTC.